The 28 T cell receptor beta chains reported below all come from one sample, sequenced in a study of blood T cell repertoires in COVID-19 (TCRdb year 2020). To prepare the library, the immunoSEQ multiplex PCR assay was applied. Sourced from immuneACCESS, this table was stored by TCRdb with only in-frame sequences that have V and J called. A share of the clones is absent; for the studies checked, an unresolved V gene accounts for under half, and the remainder has no known explanation. The sample table records 190,000 or so clones; roughly nine tenths of these occur just once. The ten top clones hold roughly 8.8% of the sample. Material: PBMCs or T cells enriched from blood (not recorded which). The receptors come from a woman aged 18-29 years who had recovered from COVID-19.

The genes are TRBV2 and TRBJ1-5, with D maybe TRBD1 (6 bases). Germline CDR1 SNHLY, CDR2 FYNNEI. V was trimmed by 5 bases and J by 1 base, leaving 12 bases between them. This CDR3 has 15 residues. CDR3 coding DNA: TGTGCCAGCAGTACCGGGACAAACAGCAATCAGCCCCAGCATTTT. Translating gives CASSTGTNSNQPQHF.

In this sample, this clone turned up once. The genes are TRBV12-3 or TRBV12-4 and TRBJ1-5; D unclear. The V and J ends lost 7 bases and 4 bases respectively, with 8 bases between them. The CDR3 sequence is 12 residues long. The CDR3, as DNA: TGTGCCAGCACGCGTAGTAATCAGCCCCAGCATTTT. It translates to CASTRSNQPQHF.

The V gene is TRBV28, the J gene TRBJ2-2; D may be TRBD1 (6 bases). This CDR3 contains 14 residues. V was clipped by 4 bases and J by 3 bases, with 9 bases between them. Germline assignment: CDR1 MDHEN and CDR2 SYDVKM. DNA for the CDR3: TGTGCCAGCAGTTCAGGGGCCGACACCGGGGAGCTGTTTTTT. Translated: CASSSGADTGELFF. Full variable domain (remainder filled in from reference TRBV28 and TRBJ2-2): DVKVTQSSRYLVKRTGEKVFLECVQDMDHENMFWYRQDPGLGLRLIYFSYDVKMKEKGDIPEGYSVSREKKERFSLILESASTNQTSMYLCASSSGADTGELFFGEGSRLTVL.

Concerning this clone itself: Other DNA variants within this sample encode the same CDR3. V and J are TRBV7-8 and TRBJ2-7; no reliable D call. Germline V gene lookup returns CDR1 SGHVS and CDR2 FQNEAQ. The V end lost 3 bases, the J end lost 3 bases, and 9 bases lay between the germline ends. The length of the CDR3 is 13 residues. The CDR3 loop is CASSLAPLYEQYF. Written as DNA, the CDR3 is TGTGCCAGCAGCTTGGCCCCGCTCTACGAGCAGTACTTC.

The chain recombines TRBV30 with TRBJ2-3, with D possibly TRBD1 on 6 matching bases. The CDR3 is 14 residues long. Germline loops: CDR1 GTSNPN, CDR2 SVGIG (reference sequence). The ends were cut back, 6 bases at V and 0 bases at J, with 13 bases in the middle. The CDR3 is CACKQGPSTDTQYF. In nucleotides, the CDR3 is TGTGCCTGCAAACAGGGCCCTAGCACAGATACGCAGTATTTT.

This clone has a single count. The chain recombines TRBV19 with TRBJ1-5; D not resolved. Deletions cut 5 bases from V and 5 bases from J, with 13 bases between. The CDR3 extends over 14 amino acids. Germline V gene sequence: CDR1 LNHDA, CDR2 SQIVND (reference sequence). CDR3 amino acids: CASSLYGDHQPQHF. The CDR3 DNA follows: TGTGCCAGTAGTCTGTACGGTGATCATCAGCCCCAGCATTTT. Supplemented by reference TRBV19 and TRBJ1-5, the full variable domain reads DGGITQSPKYLFRKEGQNVTLSCEQNLNHDAMYWYRQDPGQGLRLIYYSQIVNDFQKGDIAEGYSVSREKKESFPLTVTSAQKNPTAFYLCASSLYGDHQPQHFGDGTRLSIL.

The chain joins TRBV18 to TRBJ1-3; the D gene is possibly TRBD1 (5 bases). There are 14 residues in the CDR3. V lost 4 bases and J lost 8, with 15 bases in between. Germline V gene data show CDR1 as KGHSH and CDR2 as LQKENI. The CDR3 loop reads CASSRAQGSDTIYF. CDR3 in DNA: TGTGCCAGCTCACGCGCCCAGGGTTCGGACACCATATATTTT.

V usage is TRBV9 and J usage is TRBJ2-3, with 7 positions matching TRBD2. V gave up 4 bases and J gave up 0 bases; unmatched junction bases: 8. The germline V gene encodes CDR1 SGDLS and CDR2 YYNGEE. The CDR3 sequence is 16 residues long. CDR3 region: CASSRPGGGSTDTQYF. The CDR3 bases are TGTGCCAGCAGCCGCCCGGGGGGTGGAAGCACAGATACGCAGTATTTT.

The J gene is TRBJ1-1, the V gene TRBV18; D might be TRBD1 (6 bases). CDR3 length: 15 amino acids. Looked up from germline, CDR1 is KGHSH and CDR2 is LQKENI. V dropped 1 base and J dropped 0 bases, with 9 bases sitting between them. CDR3 bases: TGTGCCAGCTCACCACGGTCAGGGGTGAACACTGAAGCTTTCTTT. Translated, it gives CASSPRSGVNTEAFF. The entire variable domain, with the rest obtained from reference TRBV18 and TRBJ1-1, is as follows: NAGVMQNPRHLVRRRGQEARLRCSPMKGHSHVYWYRQLPEEGLKFMVYLQKENIIDESGMPKERFSAEFPKEGPSILRIQQVVRGDSAAYFCASSPRSGVNTEAFFGQGTRLTVV.

The chain combines TRBV30 with TRBJ2-7; maybe TRBD2 (5 bases). The CDR3 runs to 12 residues. The germline V gene encodes CDR1 GTSNPN and CDR2 SVGIG (reference sequence). The V end was cut by 5 bases, the J end by 5 bases, with 13 bases between. Here the CDR3 reads CAWAGLTHEQYF. Written as DNA, the CDR3 is TGTGCCTGGGCCGGACTGACACACGAGCAGTACTTC.

V and J are TRBV5-8 and TRBJ1-6; 7 bases fit TRBD1. This CDR3 spans 17 amino acids. Per the germline V gene, CDR1 is SGHTS and CDR2 is YDEGEE. V shed 4 bases and J 10 bases; nucleotides not matched to a gene: 17. CDR3 sequence reads: CASSLLHGGGTRSPLHF. The CDR3 DNA is TGTGCCAGCAGCCTTCTTCATGGAGGGGGCACGAGATCACCCCTCCACTTT.

The chain couples TRBV7-9 to TRBJ2-7; 11 bases agree with TRBD1. V was clipped by 5 bases and J by 3 bases; unmatched bases: 6. CDR3 size: 15 residues. Germline lookup yields CDR1 SEHNR and CDR2 FQNEAQ (reference sequence). CDR3 loop: CASSPRTGGIYEQYF. The CDR3 coding sequence is TGTGCCAGCAGCCCCCGGACAGGGGGCATCTACGAGCAGTACTTC.

The chain combines TRBV2 with TRBJ2-2; the D gene is possibly TRBD2 (6 bases). V lost 3 bases to trimming and J lost 2 bases, with 10 bases between them. Germline V CDR1 and CDR2: SNHLY, FYNNEI. CDR3 size: 15 residues. The CDR3 DNA is TGTGCCAGCAGTGACTGGGCGGGAAACACCGGGGAGCTGTTTTTT. It yields the protein CASSDWAGNTGELFF.

The chain employs TRBV29-1 and TRBJ2-3, with TRBD2 matching over 8 bases. After removal of 3 bases from V and 0 bases from J, the junction contained 8 bases not matched to a gene. Germline V gene lookup returns CDR1 SQVTM and CDR2 ANQGSEA. The CDR3 sequence is 16 residues long. The CDR3 sequence is CSVESYSGVSTDTQYF. The CDR3 nucleotides read TGCAGCGTTGAGAGTTATAGCGGGGTAAGCACAGATACGCAGTATTTT.

The V and J genes are TRBV28 and TRBJ1-5, with 8 positions matching TRBD1. The germline V gene encodes CDR1 MDHEN and CDR2 SYDVKM. The CDR3 totals 14 residues. The V gene end was trimmed by 9 bases and the J gene end by 4 bases; junction bases not matched to a gene: 8. The CDR3 DNA follows: TGTGCCAGTAAGGACAGGGTGGGAAATCAGCCCCAGCATTTT. Amino acids: CASKDRVGNQPQHF.

Here the CDR3 reads CATSDSGGGREKLFF. The CDR3, as DNA: TGTGCCACCAGTGATTCCGGCGGGGGGCGAGAAAAACTGTTTTTT. The chain joins TRBV24-1 to TRBJ1-4, with D perhaps matching TRBD1 (6 bases). CDR3 length equals 15 residues. V dropped 2 bases and J dropped 8 bases, with 14 bases sitting between them. Germline V gives CDR1 KGHDR, CDR2 SFDVKD.

CDR3 sequence (DNA): TGCGCCAGCAGCTTGGGGGGACCGGGACAGGGGAGGTACGAGCAGTACTTC. It translates to CASSLGGPGQGRYEQYF. This chain links TRBV5-1 with TRBJ2-7, with 10 bases fitting TRBD1. Germline V gene sequence: CDR1 SGHRS, CDR2 YFSETQ. With V trimmed by 0 bases and J by 4 bases, 10 bases remained unmatched. CDR3 length: 17 residues.

This chain joins TRBV9 and TRBJ1-1; a possible D gene is TRBD1 (6 bases). The CDR3 spans 15 residues. Between the trimmed V and J ends, which lost 4 bases and 10 bases, there was a span of 23 bases. In germline, CDR1 is SGDLS, CDR2 YYNGEE. CDR3 bases: TGTGCCAGCAGCCTCGAGACGACAGGTATAGGGGGAGCTTTCTTT. Its translation is CASSLETTGIGGAFF.

The V and J genes are TRBV7-9 and TRBJ1-1; D is ambiguous. This CDR3 comprises 13 residues. Germline V CDR1 and CDR2: SEHNR, FQNEAQ (reference sequence). Trimming cost V 3 bases and J 0 bases, with 5 bases left between them. The DNA for the CDR3 is TGTGCCAGCAGCTTTACGGTGAACACTGAAGCTTTCTTT. Its protein product is CASSFTVNTEAFF.

This rearrangement joins TRBV1 to TRBJ2-2; the table's TRBD2 call for D was not verified on the DNA. TRBV1 is a recognized pseudogene. The CDR3 totals 15 residues. CDR3 DNA sequence: TGCACCAGCAGCCTCGGGACTTTGAACACCGGGGAGCTGTTTTTT. Its protein product is CTSSLGTLNTGELFF.

The sample holds one count of this clone. The chain has TRBV7-2 and TRBJ2-7; 12 bases map to TRBD2. V shed 5 bases and J 3 bases; nucleotides not matched to a gene: 5. CDR1 and CDR2 (germline): SGHTA, FQGNSA. The CDR3 runs 15 residues. The CDR3 is CASSITSGGFYEQYF. The CDR3 coding sequence is TGTGCCAGCAGCATTACTAGCGGGGGGTTCTACGAGCAGTACTTC.

The J gene is TRBJ2-1, the V gene TRBV29-1; 10 bases align to TRBD2. CDR1 SQVTM and CDR2 ANQGSEA come from the germline V gene. Germline trimming cut 5 bases from V and 15 bases from J; bases unmatched to any gene: 16. This CDR3 has 14 amino acids. CDR3 protein: CSVWIAASGGIGFF. The CDR3 bases are TGCAGCGTTTGGATCGCGGCTAGCGGGGGAATTGGGTTCTTC.

CDR3 in amino acids: CASNRDFVGELFF. CDR3 DNA sequence: TGTGCCAGCAACCGGGACTTTGTCGGGGAGCTGTTTTTT. This chain links TRBV9 with TRBJ2-2; D might be TRBD2 (6 bases). Germline values: CDR1 SGDLS, CDR2 YYNGEE. The V end was cut by 6 bases, the J end by 7 bases, with 13 bases between. CDR3 length: 13 amino acids.

V and J are TRBV28 and TRBJ1-5; D not resolved. The length of the CDR3 is 14 residues. Germline V gene lookup returns CDR1 MDHEN and CDR2 SYDVKM. V was trimmed by 4 bases and J by 1 base, leaving 8 bases between them. CDR3 nucleotide sequence: TGTGCCAGCAGTTGGTTGGGCAGCAATCAGCCCCAGCATTTT. Amino acids: CASSWLGSNQPQHF.

The V and J genes are TRBV27 and TRBJ1-2, with D possibly TRBD1 on 5 matching bases. The CDR3 covers 14 residues. The V gene's germline CDR1 is MNHEY and CDR2 SMNVEV (reference sequence). V was trimmed by 2 bases and J by 0 bases, leaving 7 bases between them. This CDR3 reads CASSLKGSNYGYTF. DNA for the CDR3: TGTGCCAGCAGTTTAAAGGGGTCTAACTATGGCTACACCTTC.

The chain recombines TRBV7-6 with TRBJ1-4, with TRBD1 as a possible D gene (6 bases). With 0 bases removed from V and 7 bases from J, the gap between germline ends came to 15 bases. Germline V gives CDR1 SGHVS, CDR2 FNYEAQ. The CDR3 runs to 16 residues. Written as DNA, the CDR3 is TGTGCCAGCAGCTTAGCGGGGGCCAAACCCGTTGAAAAACTGTTTTTT. Protein: CASSLAGAKPVEKLFF.

This clone was seen more than once but under ten times. This sequence joins TRBV11-2 and TRBJ2-1; 7 positions match TRBD1. Losses at the gene ends were 5 bases for V and 1 base for J; bases not matched to a gene: 8. This CDR3 has 16 residues. The germline CDR1 and CDR2 sequences are SGHAT and FQNNGV. CDR3 in amino acids: CASSQRMDRSYNEQFF. For the CDR3, the DNA is TGTGCCAGCAGCCAGAGGATGGACAGGTCCTACAATGAGCAGTTCTTC.

CDR3 sequence (DNA): TGTGCCTGGAGTGTTATGGCAGGCCTTAATGAAAAACTGTTTTTT. As protein: CAWSVMAGLNEKLFF. V usage is TRBV30 and J usage is TRBJ1-4, with D hard to call. Per germline, CDR1 GTSNPN and CDR2 SVGIG (reference sequence). This CDR3 has 15 residues. V lost 0 bases and J 4 bases, leaving 12 bases between the germline ends. Drawing the rest from reference TRBV30 and TRBJ1-4, the complete variable domain is SQTIHQWPATLVQPVGSPLSLECTVEGTSNPNLYWYRQAAGRGLQLLFYSVGIGQISSEVPQNLSASRPQDRQFILSSKKLLLSDSGFYLCAWSVMAGLNEKLFFGSGTQLSVL.